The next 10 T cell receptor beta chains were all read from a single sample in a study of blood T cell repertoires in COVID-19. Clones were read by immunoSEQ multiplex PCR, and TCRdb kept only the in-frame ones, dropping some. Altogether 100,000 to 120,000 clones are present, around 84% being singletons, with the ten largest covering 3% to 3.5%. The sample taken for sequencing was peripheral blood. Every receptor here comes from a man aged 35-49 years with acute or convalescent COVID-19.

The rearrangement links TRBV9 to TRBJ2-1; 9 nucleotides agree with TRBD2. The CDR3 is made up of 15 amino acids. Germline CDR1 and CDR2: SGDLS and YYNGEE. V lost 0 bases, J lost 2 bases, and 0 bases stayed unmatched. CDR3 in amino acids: CASSVGLAAYNEQFF. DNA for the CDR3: TGTGCCAGCAGCGTAGGACTAGCGGCCTACAATGAGCAGTTCTTC.

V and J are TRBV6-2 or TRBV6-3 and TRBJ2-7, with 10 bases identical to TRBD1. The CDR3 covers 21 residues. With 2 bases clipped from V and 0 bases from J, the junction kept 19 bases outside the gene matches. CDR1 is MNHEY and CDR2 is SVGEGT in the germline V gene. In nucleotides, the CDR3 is TGTGCCAGCAGTTACGAGATAGCCGGGACAGGGGCCTCAAGAAACTCCTACGAGCAGTACTTC. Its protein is CASSYEIAGTGASRNSYEQYF.

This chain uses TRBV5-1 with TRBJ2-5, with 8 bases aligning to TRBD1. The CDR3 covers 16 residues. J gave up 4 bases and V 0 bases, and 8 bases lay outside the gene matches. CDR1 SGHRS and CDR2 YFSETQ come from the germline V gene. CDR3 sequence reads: CASSLAPRGQGETQYF. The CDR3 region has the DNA TGCGCCAGCAGCTTGGCCCCCAGGGGGCAGGGAGAGACCCAGTACTTC. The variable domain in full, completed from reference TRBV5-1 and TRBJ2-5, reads KAGVTQTPRYLIKTRGQQVTLSCSPISGHRSVSWYQQTPGQGLQFLFEYFSETQRNKGNFPGRFSGRQFSNSRSEMNVSTLELGDSALYLCASSLAPRGQGETQYFGPGTRLLVL.

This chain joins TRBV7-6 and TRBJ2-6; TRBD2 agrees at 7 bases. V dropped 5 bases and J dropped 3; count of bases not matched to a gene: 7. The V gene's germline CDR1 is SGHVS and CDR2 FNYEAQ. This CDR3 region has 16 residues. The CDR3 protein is CASSPGVAGGANVLTF. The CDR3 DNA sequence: TGTGCCAGCAGCCCGGGGGTAGCGGGTGGGGCCAACGTCCTGACTTTC.

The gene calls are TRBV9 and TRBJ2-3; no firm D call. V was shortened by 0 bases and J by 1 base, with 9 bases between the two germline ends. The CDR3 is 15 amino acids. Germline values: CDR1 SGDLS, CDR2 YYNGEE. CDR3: CASSVVEMGTDTQYF. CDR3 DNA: TGTGCCAGCAGCGTAGTTGAGATGGGCACAGATACGCAGTATTTT. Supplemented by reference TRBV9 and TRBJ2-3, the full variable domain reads DSGVTQTPKHLITATGQRVTLRCSPRSGDLSVYWYQQSLDQGLQFLIQYYNGEERAKGNILERFSAQQFPDLHSELNLSSLELGDSALYFCASSVVEMGTDTQYFGPGTRLTVL.

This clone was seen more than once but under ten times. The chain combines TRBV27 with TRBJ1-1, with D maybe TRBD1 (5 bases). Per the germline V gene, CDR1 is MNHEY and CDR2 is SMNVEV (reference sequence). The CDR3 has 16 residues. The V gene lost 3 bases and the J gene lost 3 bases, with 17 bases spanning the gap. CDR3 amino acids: CASSLYGGEQDTEAFF. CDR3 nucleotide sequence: TGTGCCAGCAGTTTGTATGGGGGGGAACAGGACACTGAAGCTTTCTTT.

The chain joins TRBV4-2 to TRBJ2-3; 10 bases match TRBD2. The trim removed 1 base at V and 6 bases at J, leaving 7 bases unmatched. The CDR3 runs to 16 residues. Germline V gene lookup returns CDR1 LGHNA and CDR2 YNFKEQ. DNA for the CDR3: TGTGCCAGCAGCCAAGTGCGAGCGGGGGGGCTGGATACGCAGTATTTT. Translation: CASSQVRAGGLDTQYF.

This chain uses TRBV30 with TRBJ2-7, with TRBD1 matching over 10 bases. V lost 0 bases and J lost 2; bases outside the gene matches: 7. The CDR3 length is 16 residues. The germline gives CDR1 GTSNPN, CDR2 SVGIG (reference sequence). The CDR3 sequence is CAWSVSGQGIPYEQYF. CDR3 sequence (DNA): TGTGCCTGGAGTGTATCGGGACAGGGGATACCCTACGAGCAGTACTTC.

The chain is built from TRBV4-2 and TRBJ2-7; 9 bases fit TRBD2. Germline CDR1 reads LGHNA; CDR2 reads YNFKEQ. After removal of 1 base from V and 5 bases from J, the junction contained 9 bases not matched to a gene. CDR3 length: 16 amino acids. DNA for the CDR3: TGTGCCAGCAGCCAAGTGGGCAGCGGGGGGCTCGACGAGCAGTACTTC. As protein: CASSQVGSGGLDEQYF.

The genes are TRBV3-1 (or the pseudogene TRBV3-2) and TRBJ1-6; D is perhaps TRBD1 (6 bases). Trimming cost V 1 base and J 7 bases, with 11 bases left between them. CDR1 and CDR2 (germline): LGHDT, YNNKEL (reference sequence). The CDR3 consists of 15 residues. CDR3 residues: CASSQGGGHNSPLHF. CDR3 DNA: TGTGCCAGCAGCCAAGGGGGGGGGCACAATTCACCCCTCCACTTT.